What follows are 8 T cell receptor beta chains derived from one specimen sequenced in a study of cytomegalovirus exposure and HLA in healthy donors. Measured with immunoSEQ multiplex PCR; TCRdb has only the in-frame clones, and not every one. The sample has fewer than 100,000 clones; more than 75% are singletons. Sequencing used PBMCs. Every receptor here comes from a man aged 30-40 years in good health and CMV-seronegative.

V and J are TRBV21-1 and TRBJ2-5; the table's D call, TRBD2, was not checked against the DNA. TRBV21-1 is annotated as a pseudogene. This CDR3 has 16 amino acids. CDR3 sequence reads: CASSKWGGGRQETQYF. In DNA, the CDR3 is TGTGCCAGCAGCAAATGGGGAGGGGGGCGGCAAGAGACCCAGTACTTC.

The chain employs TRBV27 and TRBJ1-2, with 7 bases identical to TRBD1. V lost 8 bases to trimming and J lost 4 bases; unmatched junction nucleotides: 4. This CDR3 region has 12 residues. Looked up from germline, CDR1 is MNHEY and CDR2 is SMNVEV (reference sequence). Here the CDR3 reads CASVDRVYGYTF. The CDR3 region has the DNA TGTGCCAGCGTCGACAGGGTCTATGGCTACACCTTC.

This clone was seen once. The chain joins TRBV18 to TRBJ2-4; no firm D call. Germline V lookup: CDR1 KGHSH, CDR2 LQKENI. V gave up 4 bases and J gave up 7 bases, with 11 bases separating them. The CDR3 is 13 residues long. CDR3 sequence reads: CASSLEQYNIQYF. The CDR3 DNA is TGTGCCAGCTCACTTGAACAGTATAACATTCAGTACTTC. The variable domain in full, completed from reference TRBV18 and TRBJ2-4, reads NAGVMQNPRHLVRRRGQEARLRCSPMKGHSHVYWYRQLPEEGLKFMVYLQKENIIDESGMPKERFSAEFPKEGPSILRIQQVVRGDSAAYFCASSLEQYNIQYFGAGTRLSVL.

The chain's CDR3 is CASGLRVVEQYF. The CDR3 coding sequence is TGTGCCAGCGGCCTCAGGGTAGTCGAGCAGTACTTC. The chain uses TRBV6-6 and TRBJ2-7; tentatively, D is TRBD1 (5 bases). The CDR3 consists of 12 residues. Trimming removed 8 bases at V and 6 bases at J, with 14 bases between. CDR1 is MNHNY and CDR2 is SVGAGI in the germline V gene (reference sequence).

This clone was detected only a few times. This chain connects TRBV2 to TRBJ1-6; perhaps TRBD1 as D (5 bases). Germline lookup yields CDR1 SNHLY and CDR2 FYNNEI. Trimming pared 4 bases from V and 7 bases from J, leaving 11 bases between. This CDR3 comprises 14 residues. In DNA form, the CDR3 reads TGTGCCAGCAGTGCCTGGGCAGGGAATTCACCCCTCCACTTT. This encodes CASSAWAGNSPLHF.

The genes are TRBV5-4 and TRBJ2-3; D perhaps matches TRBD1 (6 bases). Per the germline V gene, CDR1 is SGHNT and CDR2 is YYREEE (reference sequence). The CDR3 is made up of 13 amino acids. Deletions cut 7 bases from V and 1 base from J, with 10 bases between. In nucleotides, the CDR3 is TGTGCCAGCCAAAGACAGGGCACAGATACGCAGTATTTT. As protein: CASQRQGTDTQYF.

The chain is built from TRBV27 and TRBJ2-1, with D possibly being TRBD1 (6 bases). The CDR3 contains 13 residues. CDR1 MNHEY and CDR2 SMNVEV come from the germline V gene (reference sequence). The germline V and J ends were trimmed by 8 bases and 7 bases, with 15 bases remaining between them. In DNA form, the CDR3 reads TGTGCCAGCGTCCGGGACAATTTTAATGAGCAGTTCTTC. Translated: CASVRDNFNEQFF.

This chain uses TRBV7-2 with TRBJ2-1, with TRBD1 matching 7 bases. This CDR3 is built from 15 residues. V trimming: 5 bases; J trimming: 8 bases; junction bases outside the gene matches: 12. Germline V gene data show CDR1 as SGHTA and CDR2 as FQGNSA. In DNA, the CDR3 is TGTGCCAGCAGCCGAAGGACAGGTAGTAGGTATGAGCAGTTCTTC. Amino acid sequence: CASSRRTGSRYEQFF.